This passage covers 24 T cell receptor beta chains from one sample sequenced in a study of T cell responses to AZD1222 COVID-19 vaccine. The protocol was immunoSEQ multiplex PCR, while the TCRdb copy is restricted to in-frame clones and leaves out a portion. The sample holds tens of thousands of clones, 85% to 90% seen once. This sample comprised peripheral blood, obtained on day 0 of MenACWY control vaccination. These receptors came from an adult in good health.

This chain joins TRBV7-6 and TRBJ1-1; D unresolved. Germline CDR1 and CDR2: SGHVS and FNYEAQ. V shed 1 base and J shed 5 bases, with 2 bases lying between them. This CDR3 has 11 amino acids. The DNA for the CDR3 is TGTGCCAGCAGCTTAGTTACTGAAGCTTTCTTT. Its translation: CASSLVTEAFF.

The chain recombines TRBV28 with TRBJ2-7, with D possibly being TRBD2 (5 bases). The CDR3 length is 14 residues. The germline CDR1 and CDR2 sequences are MDHEN and SYDVKM. V lost 3 bases, J lost 3 bases, and 12 bases lay in between. CDR3: CASSFEREHYEQYF. The CDR3 region has the DNA TGTGCCAGCAGTTTCGAGAGGGAGCACTACGAGCAGTACTTC.

V gene TRBV19 combines with J gene TRBJ1-6; D ambiguous. This CDR3 region has 17 residues. Per germline, CDR1 LNHDA and CDR2 SQIVND (reference sequence). Deletions cut 6 bases from V and 0 bases from J, with 15 bases between. CDR3: CASSRSSGSSYNSPLHF. DNA of the CDR3: TGTGCCAGTAGCAGGTCAAGCGGGAGCTCCTATAATTCACCCCTCCACTTT.

The V and J genes are TRBV19 and TRBJ2-1, with 12 positions matching TRBD2. Trimming cost V 3 bases and J 7 bases; bases outside gene matches: 10. The germline V gene encodes CDR1 LNHDA and CDR2 SQIVND (reference sequence). This CDR3 has 17 residues. In DNA, the CDR3 is TGTGCCAGTAGTATTAGCGGACTAGCGGGATGGTGGAATGAGCAGTTCTTC. Its protein is CASSISGLAGWWNEQFF.

CDR3 protein: CASSSTGNYSNQPQHF. Here the CDR3 DNA reads TGTGCCAGCAGCTCGACAGGGAATTATAGCAATCAGCCCCAGCATTTT. The chain joins TRBV5-6 to TRBJ1-5; 7 bases match TRBD1. The junction had 6 bases not matched to a gene; V was cut back by 3 bases and J by 0 bases. The CDR3 length is 16 residues. The V gene's germline CDR1 is SGHDT and CDR2 YYEEEE.

The chain combines TRBV7-9 with TRBJ2-7; no firm D call. The CDR3 has 12 amino acids. Looked up from germline, CDR1 is SEHNR and CDR2 is FQNEAQ (reference sequence). The ends were cut back, 4 bases at V and 5 bases at J, with 9 bases in the middle. The CDR3 is CASSSNGDEQYF. In DNA form, the CDR3 reads TGTGCCAGCAGCTCCAACGGCGACGAGCAGTACTTC.

The chain has TRBV2 and TRBJ2-7; the match to TRBD2 covers 9 bases. V shed 4 bases and J 6 bases; nucleotides not matched to a gene: 4. Germline CDR1 SNHLY, CDR2 FYNNEI. This CDR3 region has 13 residues. The CDR3 region is CASSGLAGREQYF. CDR3 in DNA: TGTGCCAGCAGTGGGCTAGCGGGACGCGAGCAGTACTTC.

This chain connects TRBV7-2 to TRBJ1-5, with a tentative D call TRBD1 (6 bases). Germline V gives CDR1 SGHTA, CDR2 FQGNSA. The CDR3 is 16 amino acids. V lost 5 bases and J 4 bases, leaving 18 bases between the germline ends. CDR3: CASSPEAAGANQPQHF. DNA of the CDR3: TGTGCCAGCAGCCCTGAAGCGGCAGGGGCTAATCAGCCCCAGCATTTT.

The V gene is TRBV28, the J gene TRBJ2-3; 10 bases fit TRBD2. Germline CDR1 MDHEN, CDR2 SYDVKM. J was trimmed by 3 bases and V by 7 bases; bases with no gene match: 4. The length of the CDR3 is 14 residues. The chain's CDR3 is CASKLAGSTDTQYF. Here the CDR3 DNA reads TGTGCCAGCAAACTAGCGGGAAGTACAGATACGCAGTATTTT.

This chain connects TRBV7-6 to TRBJ1-3; D perhaps matches TRBD1 (6 bases). The length of the CDR3 is 15 residues. Trimming pared 5 bases from V and 1 base from J, leaving 12 bases between. The V gene's germline CDR1 is SGHVS and CDR2 FNYEAQ. The CDR3 DNA follows: TGTGCCAGCAGCCCCAAGGGGGAGTCTGGAAACACCATATATTTT. Translated, it gives CASSPKGESGNTIYF. Combining the CDR3 with reference TRBV7-6 and TRBJ1-3 gives the whole variable domain GAGVSQSPRYKVTKRGQDVALRCDPISGHVSLYWYRQALGQGPEFLTYFNYEAQQDKSGLPNDRFSAERPEGSISTLTIQRTEQRDSAMYRCASSPKGESGNTIYFGEGSWLTVV.

This chain links TRBV6-5 with TRBJ2-7; TRBD1 matches 7 bases. The CDR3 is made up of 15 amino acids. Germline-derived CDR1 and CDR2 are MNHEY and SVGAGI. The trim removed 0 bases at V and 5 bases at J, leaving 7 bases unmatched. CDR3 bases: TGTGCCAGCAGTTACTCGCTACAGGGGACCAACGAGCAGTACTTC. Translation gives CASSYSLQGTNEQYF.

V and J are TRBV28 and TRBJ1-1; 7 bases match TRBD1. The CDR3 totals 13 residues. Germline V gene sequence: CDR1 MDHEN, CDR2 SYDVKM. J gave up 1 base and V 8 bases, and 4 bases lay outside the gene matches. The CDR3 region is CASDRASNTEAFF. The CDR3 DNA reads TGTGCCAGCGACAGGGCTTCGAACACTGAAGCTTTCTTT.

V gene TRBV27 combines with J gene TRBJ2-1; TRBD2 matches 8 bases. This CDR3 region has 14 residues. CDR1 is MNHEY, CDR2 SMNVEV, per germline (reference sequence). Trimming removed 5 bases from V and 5 bases from J; junction bases left unmatched: 5. The CDR3 DNA sequence: TGTGCCAGCAGTGCCGGGACTAGGAACAATGAGCAGTTCTTC. Translated, it gives CASSAGTRNNEQFF.

This chain connects TRBV28 to TRBJ1-1; TRBD1 agrees at 11 bases. Looked up from germline, CDR1 is MDHEN and CDR2 is SYDVKM. J gave up 10 bases and V 6 bases, and 4 bases lay outside the gene matches. CDR3 length: 12 amino acids. This chain's CDR3 is CASSGQGAGAFF. CDR3 nucleotide sequence: TGTGCCAGCAGCGGACAGGGGGCGGGAGCTTTCTTT.

CDR3 sequence (DNA): TGTGCCAGCAGTTACTACCGATTCGTAACCACCGGGGAGCTGTTTTTT. This encodes CASSYYRFVTTGELFF. V usage is TRBV6-5 and J usage is TRBJ2-2; D call uncertain. V lost 1 base and J lost 4, with 13 bases in between. This CDR3 spans 16 amino acids. Looked up from germline, CDR1 is MNHEY and CDR2 is SVGAGI.

The chain recombines TRBV11-3 with TRBJ2-3; 9 bases map to TRBD2. The CDR3 extends over 16 amino acids. Germline CDR1 is SGHNT and CDR2 is YENEEA. Losses at the gene ends were 2 bases for V and 2 bases for J; bases not matched to a gene: 5. CDR3 nucleotide sequence: TGTGCCAGCAGCTTAAGGGGCGGGAGGGTCACAGATACGCAGTATTTT. Protein product: CASSLRGGRVTDTQYF.

Only one count was recorded for this clone. V gene TRBV29-1 combines with J gene TRBJ2-1; 9 bases align to TRBD1. Germline CDR1 is SQVTM and CDR2 is ANQGSEA. Unmatched junction bases numbered 8, after V lost 1 base and J lost 4 bases. The CDR3 contains 16 residues. This CDR3 reads CSVEVLGQGSYNEQFF. DNA for the CDR3: TGCAGCGTTGAAGTTTTGGGACAGGGAAGTTACAATGAGCAGTTCTTC.

This clone was recorded only once. The chain combines TRBV10-3 with TRBJ2-7, with D possibly being TRBD1 (7 bases). Germline V gene lookup returns CDR1 ENHRY and CDR2 SYGVKD. Trimming stripped 6 bases from V and 0 bases from J, with 12 bases between. The CDR3 has 14 residues. CDR3 in amino acids: CAIRRGQNSYEQYF. The CDR3 nucleotides are TGTGCCATCAGGCGGGGACAGAACTCCTACGAGCAGTACTTC.

The V gene is TRBV29-1, the J gene TRBJ2-5, with D hard to call. This CDR3 has 11 amino acids. Germline V gene lookup returns CDR1 SQVTM and CDR2 ANQGSEA. V was pared by 4 bases and J by 3 bases, with 6 bases between. In DNA form, the CDR3 reads TGCAGCGTTGCGGCGGAAGAGACCCAGTACTTC. It codes for CSVAAEETQYF.

The V call is TRBV2, the J call TRBJ2-1; D unresolved. V was cut by 4 bases and J by 6 bases, with 7 bases left in between. Germline assignment: CDR1 SNHLY and CDR2 FYNNEI. The CDR3 contains 12 residues. This CDR3 reads CASSGVGNEQFF. DNA of the CDR3: TGTGCCAGCAGTGGGGTAGGCAATGAGCAGTTCTTC.

This clone was seen a single time. The chain joins TRBV19 to TRBJ2-3; TRBD2 agrees at 11 bases. This CDR3 is 16 amino acids long. CDR1 and CDR2 from the germline V gene are LNHDA and SQIVND (reference sequence). V gave up 5 bases and J gave up 4 bases; unmatched junction bases: 8. DNA of the CDR3: TGTGCCAGTAGTCTCATAGCGGGAGGGTCGGCAGATACGCAGTATTTT. As protein: CASSLIAGGSADTQYF.

The chain combines TRBV3-1 (or the pseudogene TRBV3-2) with TRBJ1-1, with D possibly TRBD1 on 6 matching bases. Germline CDR1 is LGHDT and CDR2 is YNNKEL (reference sequence). The ends were cut back, 3 bases at V and 10 bases at J, with 21 bases in the middle. The CDR3 sequence is 15 residues long. The CDR3 DNA is TGTGCCAGCAGCCACGCTCCCGACAGGAACATTGGAGCTTTCTTT. This gives the protein CASSHAPDRNIGAFF.

The chain carries TRBV28 and TRBJ1-1; the D gene is possibly TRBD1 (6 bases). The length of the CDR3 is 14 residues. CDR1 is MDHEN, CDR2 SYDVKM, per germline. V was clipped by 6 bases and J by 5 bases, with 16 bases between them. The CDR3 DNA sequence: TGTGCCAGCAGACCGAACAGGGTGAGGACTGAAGCTTTCTTT. Its translation: CASRPNRVRTEAFF. Drawing the rest from reference TRBV28 and TRBJ1-1, the complete variable domain is DVKVTQSSRYLVKRTGEKVFLECVQDMDHENMFWYRQDPGLGLRLIYFSYDVKMKEKGDIPEGYSVSREKKERFSLILESASTNQTSMYLCASRPNRVRTEAFFGQGTRLTVV.

V gene TRBV28 combines with J gene TRBJ2-7, with unresolved D. Germline-derived CDR1 and CDR2 are MDHEN and SYDVKM. This CDR3 region has 11 residues. Deletions cut 3 bases from V and 3 bases from J, with 3 bases between. CDR3 sequence (DNA): TGTGCCAGCAGTTTTCTCTACGAGCAGTACTTC. It codes for CASSFLYEQYF.